The next 7 T cell receptor beta chains were all read from a single sample in a study of blood T cell repertoires in COVID-19. TCRdb's copy holds only in-frame clones and misses some; the assay was immunoSEQ multiplex PCR. The data hold about 260,000 clones, with 85% to 90% observed a single time. What was sequenced was peripheral blood. The receptor source for this set is a woman aged 40 to 50 with acute or convalescent COVID-19.

The chain couples TRBV6-4 to TRBJ1-1; D remains unclear. V gave up 7 bases and J gave up 3 bases, with 15 bases separating them. The length of the CDR3 is 14 residues. Germline assignment: CDR1 MRHNA and CDR2 SNTAGT. CDR3 loop: CASTLGPADTEAFF. The CDR3 DNA sequence: TGTGCCAGCACTCTAGGACCAGCGGACACTGAAGCTTTCTTT.

V is TRBV7-2 and J is TRBJ1-3; D not certain. CDR3 length: 15 amino acids. Germline V lookup: CDR1 SGHTA, CDR2 FQGNSA. With 6 bases removed from V and 1 base from J, the gap between germline ends came to 13 bases. CDR3 amino acids: CASSLQIQSGNTIYF. In DNA form, the CDR3 reads TGTGCCAGCAGTTTACAGATCCAATCTGGAAACACCATATATTTT. The full variable domain, its missing parts supplied by reference TRBV7-2 and TRBJ1-3, is GAGVSQSPSNKVTEKGKDVELRCDPISGHTALYWYRQSLGQGLEFLIYFQGNSAPDKSGLPSDRFSAERTGGSVSTLTIQRTQQEDSAVYLCASSLQIQSGNTIYFGEGSWLTVV.

The chain recombines TRBV5-1 with TRBJ2-5; D gene uncertain. Trimming stripped 7 bases from V and 2 bases from J, with 12 bases between. Germline V gene sequence: CDR1 SGHRS, CDR2 YFSETQ. This CDR3 is built from 13 residues. CDR3 amino acids: CASRGIVQETQYF. The CDR3 DNA reads TGCGCCAGCCGCGGTATAGTTCAAGAGACCCAGTACTTC. The variable domain in full, with the rest retrieved from reference TRBV5-1 and TRBJ2-5, is KAGVTQTPRYLIKTRGQQVTLSCSPISGHRSVSWYQQTPGQGLQFLFEYFSETQRNKGNFPGRFSGRQFSNSRSEMNVSTLELGDSALYLCASRGIVQETQYFGPGTRLLVL.

CDR3 in amino acids: CASSILRQGTGELFF. The CDR3 region has the DNA TGTGCCAGCTCCATCTTAAGACAGGGCACCGGGGAGCTGTTTTTT. The chain joins TRBV18 to TRBJ2-2, with 7 bases aligning to TRBD1. The CDR3 runs to 15 residues. The junction had 8 bases not matched to a gene; V was cut back by 6 bases and J by 4 bases. Germline assignment: CDR1 KGHSH and CDR2 LQKENI.

This clone appeared a single time. The J gene is TRBJ1-2, the V gene TRBV27, with D tentatively TRBD1 (6 bases). Per the germline V gene, CDR1 is MNHEY and CDR2 is SMNVEV (reference sequence). This CDR3 contains 15 residues. Trimming removed 4 bases from V and 7 bases from J, with 19 bases in between. The CDR3 nucleotides read TGTGCCAGCAGTTCGCGTGATGTCGGCAGGGGTGGCTACACCTTC. It specifies CASSSRDVGRGGYTF.

V gene TRBV6-6 combines with J gene TRBJ2-1, with 9 bases aligning to TRBD1. This CDR3 is built from 17 residues. Germline lookup yields CDR1 MNHNY and CDR2 SVGAGI (reference sequence). The trim removed 5 bases at V and 4 bases at J, leaving 12 bases unmatched. The CDR3 spells CASSPLPGTGPYNEQFF. CDR3 bases: TGTGCCAGCAGTCCGTTACCGGGGACAGGGCCTTACAATGAGCAGTTCTTC.

The chain carries TRBV5-3 and TRBJ2-1; TRBD2 might be the D (5 bases). TRBV5-3 is designated an ORF whose function remains uncertain. The CDR3 is 17 amino acids. V lost 4 bases, J lost 0 bases, and 17 bases lay in between. The CDR3 region is CARSLVGAGVSYNEQFF. CDR3 in DNA: TGTGCCAGAAGCCTCGTGGGAGCCGGGGTCTCCTACAATGAGCAGTTCTTC.